These 26 T cell receptor beta chains share one sample of origin, sequenced in a study of blood T cell repertoires in COVID-19. The data were produced by immunoSEQ multiplex PCR, yet TCRdb's version contains in-frame clones alone and is incomplete. Seen here are more than 95,000 clones, about 83% observed once, and the top ten hold about 5.4%. Specimen: peripheral blood. The source of these receptors is a human donor in a cohort sampled during active COVID-19.

The chain uses TRBV10-1 and TRBJ1-2; 10 nucleotides agree with TRBD1. The germline CDR1 and CDR2 sequences are WNHNN and SYGVQD (reference sequence). CDR3 length: 15 amino acids. The junction had 5 bases not matched to a gene; V was cut back by 2 bases and J by 5 bases. For the CDR3, the DNA is TGCGCCAGCAGTGAGGGGACAGGGGATACGTATGGCTACACCTTC. Translated: CASSEGTGDTYGYTF.

Only one count was recorded for this clone. This chain links TRBV5-1 with TRBJ1-1; D is unclear. The CDR3 contains 13 residues. Germline CDR1 SGHRS, CDR2 YFSETQ. V was clipped by 0 bases and J by 1 base, with 4 bases between them. The CDR3 DNA reads as TGCGCCAGCAGCTTGGGGGCGAACACTGAAGCTTTCTTT. Amino acids: CASSLGANTEAFF. The complete variable domain, with remaining parts taken from reference TRBV5-1 and TRBJ1-1, reads KAGVTQTPRYLIKTRGQQVTLSCSPISGHRSVSWYQQTPGQGLQFLFEYFSETQRNKGNFPGRFSGRQFSNSRSEMNVSTLELGDSALYLCASSLGANTEAFFGQGTRLTVV.

The chain has TRBV10-1 and TRBJ1-2, with a possible D match to TRBD1 (6 bases). V was cut by 2 bases and J by 6 bases, with 28 bases left in between. The CDR3 loop spans 19 amino acids. Germline CDR1 is WNHNN and CDR2 is SYGVQD (reference sequence). CDR3 bases: TGCGCCAGCAGTGAGCCGAGAGGGGTGGATAAGACAGGAGAGGATGGCTACACCTTC. Translated, it gives CASSEPRGVDKTGEDGYTF.

This chain uses TRBV10-2 with TRBJ2-7; a possible D gene is TRBD1 (5 bases). Germline V gives CDR1 WSHSY, CDR2 SAAADI. The ends were cut back, 7 bases at V and 0 bases at J, with 13 bases in the middle. The CDR3 runs 14 residues. CDR3 region: CASIDRRSSYEQYF. CDR3 bases: TGCGCCAGCATCGACAGAAGGAGCTCCTACGAGCAGTACTTC.

The gene calls are TRBV24-1 and TRBJ2-2; 8 bases agree with TRBD1. The CDR3 has 17 residues. Trimming took 5 bases from V and 2 from J; bases not matched to a gene: 9. The germline CDR1 and CDR2 sequences are KGHDR and SFDVKD. The CDR3 region has the DNA TGTGCCACCAGTGTCCAGGGGGCGGGCCGAAACACCGGGGAGCTGTTTTTT. Protein: CATSVQGAGRNTGELFF.

This chain connects TRBV4-1 to TRBJ2-7, with a possible D match to TRBD2 (5 bases). Per the germline V gene, CDR1 is MGHRA and CDR2 is YSYEKL. The CDR3 contains 15 residues. V shed 1 base and J shed 0 bases, with 10 bases lying between them. The CDR3 loop reads CASSQGTLYSYEQYF. The DNA of the CDR3 is TGCGCCAGCAGCCAAGGGACTCTATACTCCTACGAGCAGTACTTC.

The V call is TRBV11-3, the J call TRBJ2-3; 9 positions match TRBD2. The CDR3 is 15 residues long. J was trimmed by 4 bases and V by 1 base; bases with no gene match: 3. CDR1 and CDR2 from the germline V gene are SGHNT and YENEEA. The CDR3 reads CASSLGSGSADTQYF. The CDR3 DNA reads as TGTGCCAGCAGCTTAGGTAGCGGGAGCGCAGATACGCAGTATTTT. The full variable domain, completed using reference TRBV11-3 and TRBJ2-3, is EAGVVQSPRYKIIEKKQPVAFWCNPISGHNTLYWYLQNLGQGPELLIRYENEEAVDDSQLPKDRFSAERLKGVDSTLKIQPAELGDSAVYLCASSLGSGSADTQYFGPGTRLTVL.

This clone turned up a few times. CDR3 DNA sequence: TGTGCCAGCAGGCAACACACAGATACGCAGTATTTT. Translated, it gives CASRQHTDTQYF. The chain has TRBV7-8 and TRBJ2-3; no firm D call. CDR3 length equals 12 residues. V lost 6 bases, J lost 2 bases, and 6 bases lay in between. Germline V gene lookup returns CDR1 SGHVS and CDR2 FQNEAQ.

DNA of the CDR3: TGTGCCAGCAGGGGACAGAGCTCCTATAATTCACCCCTCCACTTT. Its protein is CASRGQSSYNSPLHF. The chain combines TRBV2 with TRBJ1-6; 7 nucleotides align to TRBD1. Germline V CDR1 and CDR2: SNHLY, FYNNEI. With 6 bases clipped from V and 0 bases from J, the junction kept 2 bases outside the gene matches. The CDR3 is 15 amino acids.

The genes are TRBV5-4 and TRBJ2-3; tentative D call: TRBD1 (5 bases). The V end was cut by 9 bases, the J end by 3 bases, with 14 bases between. Per the germline V gene, CDR1 is SGHNT and CDR2 is YYREEE (reference sequence). This CDR3 has 13 amino acids. The CDR3 DNA follows: TGTGCCATACTGCCCACAGGAACAGATACGCAGTATTTT. This codes for CAILPTGTDTQYF.

The chain joins TRBV9 to TRBJ1-3; TRBD1 matches at 7 bases. Germline values: CDR1 SGDLS, CDR2 YYNGEE. The CDR3 is 14 residues long. With 4 bases clipped from V and 5 bases from J, the junction kept 6 bases outside the gene matches. The CDR3 sequence: CASSRGQDRNTIYF. The CDR3 DNA reads as TGTGCCAGCAGCAGAGGACAGGATAGAAACACCATATATTTT. The full variable domain, its missing parts supplied by reference TRBV9 and TRBJ1-3, is DSGVTQTPKHLITATGQRVTLRCSPRSGDLSVYWYQQSLDQGLQFLIQYYNGEERAKGNILERFSAQQFPDLHSELNLSSLELGDSALYFCASSRGQDRNTIYFGEGSWLTVV.

Written as DNA, the CDR3 is TGTGCCAGCAGTGACCTCCTACTAGCCGGCACAGATACGCAGTATTTT. Protein: CASSDLLLAGTDTQYF. The chain combines TRBV6-2 or TRBV6-3 with TRBJ2-3; D may be TRBD2 (6 bases). The V and J ends lost 5 bases and 1 base respectively, with 16 bases between them. This CDR3 has 16 residues. Germline CDR1 is MNHEY and CDR2 is SVGEGT.

This clone has a handful of counts. The chain joins TRBV11-3 to TRBJ1-1; TRBD1 aligns across 10 bases. The CDR3 is made up of 15 amino acids. Germline assignment: CDR1 SGHNT and CDR2 YENEEA. V was pared by 3 bases and J by 4 bases, with 5 bases of the junction left unmatched. The CDR3 DNA is TGTGCCAGCAGCTTCAGCGGACAGGGGGGCACTGAAGCTTTCTTT. This encodes CASSFSGQGGTEAFF.

This rearrangement joins TRBV18 to TRBJ1-2, with D perhaps TRBD1 (5 bases). Trimming cost V 3 bases and J 3 bases, with 8 bases left between them. Germline lookup yields CDR1 KGHSH and CDR2 LQKENI. This CDR3 is built from 13 residues. The CDR3 is CASSPQGDYGYTF. The DNA for the CDR3 is TGTGCCAGCTCACCCCAGGGCGACTATGGCTACACCTTC.

The chain recombines TRBV3-1 (or the pseudogene TRBV3-2) with TRBJ2-2; 8 bases map to TRBD2. Germline CDR1 reads LGHDT; CDR2 reads YNNKEL (reference sequence). J was trimmed by 4 bases and V by 4 bases; bases with no gene match: 14. This CDR3 comprises 18 residues. The CDR3 DNA reads as TGTGCCAGCAGCCCCGGACGGATAAGCGGGAGCGGCACCGGGGAGCTGTTTTTT. As protein: CASSPGRISGSGTGELFF.

The chain is built from TRBV28 and TRBJ2-1; 7 nucleotides agree with TRBD2. Trimming at V came to 8 bases and at J to 0 bases, leaving 4 bases not matched to a gene. Germline lookup yields CDR1 MDHEN and CDR2 SYDVKM. CDR3 size: 14 residues. The CDR3 nucleotides are TGTGCCAGCGGGGGGGGTTCCTCCTACAATGAGCAGTTCTTC. Translated, it gives CASGGGSSYNEQFF.

Only a few counts were recorded for this clone. This chain's CDR3 is CASSQDLEVSSYNEQFF. The CDR3 DNA follows: TGCGCCAGCAGCCAAGATCTGGAGGTTAGCTCCTACAATGAGCAGTTCTTC. This chain connects TRBV4-1 to TRBJ2-1, with D possibly matching TRBD2 (5 bases). V lost 0 bases, J lost 0 bases, and 12 bases lay in between. This CDR3 has 17 residues. Per germline, CDR1 MGHRA and CDR2 YSYEKL.

The chain joins TRBV7-2 to TRBJ2-5, with D maybe TRBD2 (6 bases). The germline V gene has CDR1 SGHTA and CDR2 FQGNSA. The CDR3 totals 14 residues. Trimming removed 5 bases at V and 5 bases at J, with 15 bases between. The CDR3 protein is CASSPGLGGETQYF. DNA for the CDR3: TGTGCCAGCAGCCCTGGGCTGGGAGGCGAGACCCAGTACTTC. The variable domain in full, with the rest retrieved from reference TRBV7-2 and TRBJ2-5, is GAGVSQSPSNKVTEKGKDVELRCDPISGHTALYWYRQSLGQGLEFLIYFQGNSAPDKSGLPSDRFSAERTGGSVSTLTIQRTQQEDSAVYLCASSPGLGGETQYFGPGTRLLVL.

CDR3 protein: CAWCSGSSYNEQFF. The CDR3 coding sequence is TGTGCCTGGTGTAGCGGGAGCTCCTACAATGAGCAGTTCTTC. The chain is built from TRBV30 and TRBJ2-1; TRBD2 matches at 9 bases. This CDR3 is 14 amino acids long. Looked up from germline, CDR1 is GTSNPN and CDR2 is SVGIG (reference sequence). With 5 bases clipped from V and 0 bases from J, the junction kept 2 bases outside the gene matches.

The chain employs TRBV12-3 or TRBV12-4 and TRBJ2-7; 7 bases line up with TRBD1. This CDR3 is 13 amino acids long. With 4 bases clipped from V and 4 bases from J, the junction kept 4 bases outside the gene matches. Written as DNA, the CDR3 is TGTGCCAGCAGTTCGACAGGGACATACGAGCAGTACTTC. This gives the protein CASSSTGTYEQYF.

V gene TRBV9 combines with J gene TRBJ2-7; tentatively, D is TRBD1 (6 bases). Deletions cut 2 bases from V and 3 bases from J, with 12 bases between. The germline CDR1 and CDR2 sequences are SGDLS and YYNGEE. The CDR3 runs to 14 residues. The CDR3 DNA is TGTGCCAGCAGCGTGACAGGAGCCAACTACGAGCAGTACTTC. This encodes CASSVTGANYEQYF.

The genes are TRBV9 and TRBJ2-2; D gene ambiguous. Germline V lookup: CDR1 SGDLS, CDR2 YYNGEE. The V end lost 1 base, the J end lost 7 bases, and 8 bases lay between the germline ends. This CDR3 comprises 13 residues. The CDR3 bases are TGTGCCAGCAGCGTATTTGTAAACGGGGAGCTGTTTTTT. This gives the protein CASSVFVNGELFF.

The chain joins TRBV18 to TRBJ1-2, with TRBD1 matching over 7 bases. CDR1 is KGHSH and CDR2 is LQKENI in the germline V gene. Trimming took 4 bases from V and 6 from J; bases not matched to a gene: 14. The CDR3 covers 16 residues. CDR3 loop: CASSQKTGPTADGYTF. In nucleotides, the CDR3 is TGTGCCAGCTCACAAAAGACAGGGCCAACAGCGGATGGCTACACCTTC.

The rearrangement joins TRBV28 to TRBJ1-5; TRBD1 aligns across 7 bases. The germline V gene encodes CDR1 MDHEN and CDR2 SYDVKM. CDR3 size: 14 residues. The J segment lost 3 bases and the V segment lost 9 bases, leaving 8 bases of the junction unmatched. The CDR3 is CASSPGQNNQPQHF. The CDR3 coding sequence is TGTGCCAGTTCTCCGGGACAGAACAATCAGCCCCAGCATTTT. Filled out from reference TRBV28 and TRBJ1-5, the complete variable domain reads DVKVTQSSRYLVKRTGEKVFLECVQDMDHENMFWYRQDPGLGLRLIYFSYDVKMKEKGDIPEGYSVSREKKERFSLILESASTNQTSMYLCASSPGQNNQPQHFGDGTRLSIL.

The V and J genes are TRBV7-9 and TRBJ2-2, with 9 bases aligning to TRBD2. The CDR3 covers 17 residues. Unmatched junction bases numbered 15, after V lost 7 bases and J lost 6 bases. Germline CDR1 and CDR2: SEHNR and FQNEAQ (reference sequence). DNA of the CDR3: TGTGCCAGCATCCGACCGGTGTTAGCGGGAGTTTCCGGGGAGCTGTTTTTT. Translation: CASIRPVLAGVSGELFF.

The rearrangement uses TRBV21-1 and TRBJ2-1; the table names TRBD2, a call not compared with the DNA. TRBV21-1 is a known pseudogene. The CDR3 length is 16 residues. The CDR3 loop reads CASSPRAGGAYNEQFF. CDR3 DNA: TGTGCCAGCAGCCCCCGAGCGGGAGGCGCGTACAATGAGCAGTTCTTC.